Following are 20 T cell receptor beta chains from one sample sequenced in a study of Ad26.COV2.S vaccination and SARS-CoV-2 variants. Regarding treatment: about 20 received Ad26.COV2.S at low or high dose, single or two shots; a few received placebo; per-sample allocation not given. Repertoires come from day 63 after the first vaccine or placebo injection. Using immunoSEQ multiplex PCR, the repertoire was profiled, and TCRdb retains in-frame clones only, with some absent. The table records some 640,000 clones, roughly 90% of them present only once. Here the sequenced sample was peripheral blood, taken in a trial of Ad26.COV2.S vaccine versus placebo. The receptors were sampled from a person between 18 and 65 years old who received the Ad26.COV2.S COVID-19 vaccine or a placebo.

In this sample, this clone turned up once. The rearrangement uses TRBV6-5 and TRBJ2-7; 7 bases are shared with TRBD1. The CDR3 extends over 15 amino acids. CDR1 is MNHEY and CDR2 is SVGAGI in the germline V gene. With V trimmed by 6 bases and J by 2 bases, 10 bases remained unmatched. The CDR3 reads CASRQTGPEPYEQYF. Here the CDR3 DNA reads TGTGCCAGCAGACAGACAGGGCCGGAACCCTACGAGCAGTACTTC.

The chain recombines TRBV6-5 with TRBJ2-5, with D perhaps matching TRBD1 (6 bases). V was cut by 9 bases and J by 5 bases, with 10 bases left in between. From germline, CDR1 is MNHEY and CDR2 SVGAGI. This CDR3 has 11 residues. CDR3 nucleotides: TGTGCCAGTCAAAGGGGGGAGACCCAGTACTTC. Its translation is CASQRGETQYF.

J is TRBJ2-5 and V is TRBV5-6; the match to TRBD1 covers 8 bases. This CDR3 region has 14 residues. CDR1 is SGHDT, CDR2 YYEEEE, per germline. The ends lost 7 bases at V and 3 bases at J; junction bases unmatched: 8. The CDR3 sequence is CASDNRGLEETQYF. CDR3 DNA: TGTGCCAGCGATAACAGGGGGTTAGAAGAGACCCAGTACTTC.

This clone was counted once. This chain links TRBV6-2 or TRBV6-3 with TRBJ2-4; possibly TRBD1 or TRBD2 for D (5 bases each). The V gene's germline CDR1 is MNHEY and CDR2 SVGEGT. This CDR3 region has 17 residues. V lost 3 bases and J lost 1, with 16 bases in between. This CDR3 reads CASSYAEGIRAKNIQYF. The CDR3 bases are TGTGCCAGCAGTTATGCAGAGGGGATTAGGGCCAAAAACATTCAGTACTTC.

This clone has more than one count but fewer than ten. This chain joins TRBV27 and TRBJ2-7, with D unresolved. CDR1 and CDR2 (germline): MNHEY, SMNVEV (reference sequence). The CDR3 is made up of 15 amino acids. Trimming removed 6 bases from V and 1 base from J, with 16 bases in between. The CDR3 is CASSLTEDGSYEQYF. The CDR3 coding sequence is TGTGCCAGCAGCCTTACCGAGGACGGATCCTACGAGCAGTACTTC.

V usage is TRBV5-1 and J usage is TRBJ2-7; D may be TRBD1 (6 bases). This CDR3 contains 15 residues. Between the trimmed V and J ends, which lost 4 bases and 1 base, there was a span of 15 bases. CDR1 is SGHRS and CDR2 is YFSETQ in the germline V gene. CDR3 nucleotides: TGCGCCAGCAGCCCCCTACAGGGTTTATCCTACGAGCAGTACTTC. Amino acids: CASSPLQGLSYEQYF. Full variable domain (rest looked up from reference TRBV5-1 and TRBJ2-7): KAGVTQTPRYLIKTRGQQVTLSCSPISGHRSVSWYQQTPGQGLQFLFEYFSETQRNKGNFPGRFSGRQFSNSRSEMNVSTLELGDSALYLCASSPLQGLSYEQYFGPGTRLTVT.

This clone is a singleton in its sample. This chain connects TRBV6-2 or TRBV6-3 to TRBJ1-1; D is unresolved. Per germline, CDR1 MNHEY and CDR2 SVGEGT. The CDR3 has 13 amino acids. V was pared by 3 bases and J by 5 bases, with 10 bases between. The CDR3 region has the DNA TGTGCCAGCAGTTATACTTTTGGGACTGAAGCTTTCTTT. Residues: CASSYTFGTEAFF.

The chain couples TRBV9 to TRBJ2-5, with 7 bases fitting TRBD1. The CDR3 totals 13 residues. V was clipped by 4 bases and J by 4 bases; unmatched bases: 4. CDR1 is SGDLS and CDR2 is YYNGEE in the germline V gene. In DNA form, the CDR3 reads TGTGCCAGCAGCCAACAGGGGAGAGAGACCCAGTACTTC. The encoded protein is CASSQQGRETQYF.

This rearrangement joins TRBV9 to TRBJ2-1, with D tentatively TRBD1 or TRBD2 (5 bases each). Trimming took off 3 bases at V and 7 bases at J, with 14 bases between the two ends. The CDR3 length is 14 residues. Germline lookup yields CDR1 SGDLS and CDR2 YYNGEE. The CDR3 spells CASSAGTSANEQFF. CDR3 DNA sequence: TGTGCCAGCAGCGCAGGGACGTCTGCGAATGAGCAGTTCTTC.

This chain uses TRBV7-8 with TRBJ2-4; 7 bases line up with TRBD2. The CDR3 runs 13 residues. Looked up from germline, CDR1 is SGHVS and CDR2 is FQNEAQ. V shed 6 bases and J 8 bases; nucleotides not matched to a gene: 7. CDR3 loop: CASRPGGADIQYF. CDR3 coding DNA: TGTGCCAGCAGGCCGGGGGGTGCAGACATTCAGTACTTC.

The genes are TRBV5-4 and TRBJ2-2; D is tentatively TRBD1 or TRBD2 (5 bases each). CDR1 and CDR2 from the germline V gene are SGHNT and YYREEE (reference sequence). The V end was cut by 2 bases, the J end by 6 bases, with 14 bases between. The CDR3 runs 15 residues. Here the CDR3 reads CASSFDPGTSGELFF. The CDR3 DNA is TGTGCCAGCAGCTTTGACCCAGGGACGTCCGGGGAGCTGTTTTTT.

The rearrangement uses TRBV4-3 and TRBJ1-2; D ambiguous. This CDR3 contains 15 residues. V was cut by 8 bases and J by 4 bases, with 20 bases left in between. Germline CDR1 reads LGHNA; CDR2 reads YSLEER. The CDR3 coding sequence is TGCGCCAGCGGAAAAGCTCACGACCTCGTCTATGGCTACACCTTC. Its translation: CASGKAHDLVYGYTF.

The rearrangement joins TRBV5-1 to TRBJ1-2; D call uncertain. V lost 6 bases to trimming and J lost 13 bases, with 19 bases between them. The CDR3 runs to 12 residues. The germline V gene encodes CDR1 SGHRS and CDR2 YFSETQ. CDR3: CASNNLRSEGTF. The CDR3 DNA reads TGCGCCAGCAACAACCTTAGAAGCGAGGGCACCTTC.

The chain uses TRBV10-3 and TRBJ1-5; possible D gene TRBD1, 5 bases. The CDR3 is made up of 13 amino acids. Germline V gene lookup returns CDR1 ENHRY and CDR2 SYGVKD. V lost 3 bases and J 7 bases, leaving 10 bases between the germline ends. CDR3 loop: CAISDRVDQPQHF. CDR3 sequence (DNA): TGTGCCATCAGTGACAGGGTCGACCAGCCCCAGCATTTT.

The chain uses TRBV9 and TRBJ1-2, with D maybe TRBD1 (5 bases). Deletions cut 1 base from V and 8 bases from J, with 9 bases between. This CDR3 has 12 residues. In germline, CDR1 is SGDLS, CDR2 YYNGEE. The CDR3 region is CASSVQGIGYTF. The CDR3 nucleotides read TGTGCCAGCAGCGTACAGGGTATCGGCTACACCTTC.

This clone is a singleton in its sample. V gene TRBV7-3 combines with J gene TRBJ1-1, with D hard to call. With 4 bases removed from V and 3 bases from J, the gap between germline ends came to 9 bases. Germline V lookup: CDR1 SGHTA, CDR2 FQGTGA. This CDR3 is 13 amino acids long. The CDR3 protein is CASSSSRDTEAFF. The CDR3 bases are TGTGCCAGCAGCTCCAGTCGGGACACTGAAGCTTTCTTT. The variable domain in full, completed from reference TRBV7-3 and TRBJ1-1, reads GAGVSQTPSNKVTEKGKYVELRCDPISGHTALYWYRQSLGQGPEFLIYFQGTGAADDSGLPNDRFFAVRPEGSVSTLKIQRTERGDSAVYLCASSSSRDTEAFFGQGTRLTVV.

This sequence joins TRBV7-8 and TRBJ2-1, with D possibly TRBD1 on 6 matching bases. Germline V gene lookup returns CDR1 SGHVS and CDR2 FQNEAQ. V gave up 5 bases and J gave up 0 bases, with 14 bases separating them. The CDR3 has 16 amino acids. Here the CDR3 DNA reads TGTGCCAGCAGCAGCGACAGGCTGAGCTCCTACAATGAGCAGTTCTTC. This translates into CASSSDRLSSYNEQFF.

For the CDR3, the DNA is TGTGCCAGCGGAGAGACAGGGTCAGATACGCAGTATTTT. This translates into CASGETGSDTQYF. The chain is built from TRBV6-4 and TRBJ2-3; 7 nucleotides match TRBD1. CDR3 length: 13 residues. The germline CDR1 and CDR2 sequences are MRHNA and SNTAGT. Trimming removed 8 bases from V and 4 bases from J; junction bases left unmatched: 6.

As concerns this clone: Other DNA sequences within the sample encode an identical CDR3. The chain joins TRBV19 to TRBJ1-1; no reliable D call. The CDR3 covers 13 residues. CDR1 and CDR2 from the germline V gene are LNHDA and SQIVND (reference sequence). Trimming pared 1 base from V and 1 base from J, leaving 4 bases between. The DNA of the CDR3 is TGTGCCAGTAGTATAGGGAGGAACACTGAAGCTTTCTTT. Residues: CASSIGRNTEAFF.

The rearrangement joins TRBV6-2 or TRBV6-3 to TRBJ2-7; D gene ambiguous. Germline CDR1 reads MNHEY; CDR2 reads SVGEGT. The CDR3 covers 14 residues. V lost 2 bases to trimming and J lost 0 bases, with 8 bases between them. The CDR3 protein is CASSYSQRSYEQYF. DNA for the CDR3: TGTGCCAGCAGTTACAGTCAGCGCTCCTACGAGCAGTACTTC.